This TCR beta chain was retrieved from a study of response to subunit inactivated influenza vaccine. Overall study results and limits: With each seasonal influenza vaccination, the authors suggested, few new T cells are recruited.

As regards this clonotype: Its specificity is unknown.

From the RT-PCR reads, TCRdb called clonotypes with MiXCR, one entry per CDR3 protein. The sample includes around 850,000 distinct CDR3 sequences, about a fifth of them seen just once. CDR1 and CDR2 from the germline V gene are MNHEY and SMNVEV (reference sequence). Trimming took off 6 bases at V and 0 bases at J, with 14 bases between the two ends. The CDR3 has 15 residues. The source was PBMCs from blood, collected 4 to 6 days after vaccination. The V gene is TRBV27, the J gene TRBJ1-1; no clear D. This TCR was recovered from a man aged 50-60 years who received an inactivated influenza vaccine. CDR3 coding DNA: TGTGCCAGCAGGGCTAGACGGAACATGAACACTGAAGCTTTCTTT. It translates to CASRARRNMNTEAFF.